This entry describes one T cell receptor beta chain. Its specificity is not known. This entry belongs to a study of T-cell memory formation after mild COVID-19. Across the study: Most TCR clusters belonged to a single donor. Points from the study as a whole: Some SARS-CoV-2-responding clones were already detected in memory before infection. Clonal second-wave expansions that peaked on day 37 had unconfirmed SARS-CoV-2 specificity.

Trimming at V came to 3 bases and at J to 3 bases, leaving 6 bases not matched to a gene. This CDR3 region has 16 residues. Constant-segment primers served in 5'RACE that generated TCR alpha and TCR beta cDNA libraries bearing sample barcodes and UMIs. A single record per CDR3 protein comes from TCRdb applying MiXCR to the 5' RACE reads. The sample includes roughly 150,000 distinct CDR3 sequences, 13% to 15% seen only once; the top ten take roughly 13%. This chain connects TRBV12-3 or TRBV12-4 to TRBJ2-2; 8 bases are a match to TRBD1. The clonotype was recovered from an adult woman who had mild COVID-19 (a few samples of this study predate the infection). Cell type and time point are not known. Sequences were obtained from PBMCs or a T cell subset sorted from them (not recorded which). For the CDR3, the DNA is TGTGCCAGCAGTTTGATGGGGACAGGCTACACCGGGGAGCTGTTTTTT. Translated: CASSLMGTGYTGELFF.